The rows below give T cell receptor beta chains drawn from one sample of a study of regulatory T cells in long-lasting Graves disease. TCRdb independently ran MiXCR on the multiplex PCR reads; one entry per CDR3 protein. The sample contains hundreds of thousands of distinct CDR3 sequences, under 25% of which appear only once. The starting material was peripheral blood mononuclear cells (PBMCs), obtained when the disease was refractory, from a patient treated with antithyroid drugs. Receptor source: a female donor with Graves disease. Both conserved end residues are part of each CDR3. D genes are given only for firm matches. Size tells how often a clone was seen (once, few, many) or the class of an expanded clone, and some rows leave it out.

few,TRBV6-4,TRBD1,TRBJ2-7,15,CASRDRGSAYYEQYF,TGTGCCAGCAGGGACAGGGGTTCCGCATATTACGAGCAGTACTTC
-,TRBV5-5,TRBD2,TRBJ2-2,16,CASSLAAGGPTGELFF,TGTGCCAGCAGCTTGGCAGCGGGAGGCCCCACCGGGGAGCTGTTTTTT
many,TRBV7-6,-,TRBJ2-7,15,CASSSGQGLAYEQYF,TGTGCCAGCAGCTCCGGACAGGGACTAGCCTACGAGCAGTACTTC
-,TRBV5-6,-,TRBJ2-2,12,CASSQNTGGLFF,TGTGCCAGCAGTCAGAACACCGGGGGGCTGTTTTTT
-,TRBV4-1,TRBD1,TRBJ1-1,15,CASSQGWDRGSSAFF,TGCGCCAGCAGCCAAGGATGGGACAGGGGGAGTAGTGCTTTCTTT
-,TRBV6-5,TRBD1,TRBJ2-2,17,CASSYDRDPTRTGELFF,TGTGCCAGCAGTTACGACAGGGACCCGACCCGCACCGGGGAGCTGTTTTTT
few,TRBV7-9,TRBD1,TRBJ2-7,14,CASSPGTGLGEQYF,TGTGCCAGCAGCCCGGGGACAGGGTTGGGAGAGCAGTACTTC
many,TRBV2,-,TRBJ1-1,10,CASANTEAFF,TGTGCCAGCGCAAACACTGAAGCTTTCTTT
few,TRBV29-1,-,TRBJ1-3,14,CSVGSRLSGNTIYF,TGCAGCGTTGGGAGTCGCCTCTCTGGAAACACCATATATTTT
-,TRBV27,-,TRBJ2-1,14,CASSLAGLFDEQFF,TGTGCCAGCAGTTTAGCGGGGTTGTTCGATGAGCAGTTCTTC
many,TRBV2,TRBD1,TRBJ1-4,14,CASRDRGLNEKLFF,TGTGCCAGCAGGGACAGGGGTCTTAATGAAAAACTGTTTTTT
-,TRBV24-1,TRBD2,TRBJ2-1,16,CATSVATSGVMNEQFF,TGTGCCACCAGTGTTGCGACTAGCGGGGTGATGAATGAGCAGTTCTTC